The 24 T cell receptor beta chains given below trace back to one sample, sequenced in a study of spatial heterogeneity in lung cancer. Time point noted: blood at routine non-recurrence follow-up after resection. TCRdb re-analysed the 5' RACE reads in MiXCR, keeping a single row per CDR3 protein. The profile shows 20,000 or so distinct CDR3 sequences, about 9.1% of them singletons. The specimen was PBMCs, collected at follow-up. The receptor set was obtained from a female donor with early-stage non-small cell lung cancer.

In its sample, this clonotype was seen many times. The DNA of the CDR3 is TGTGCCAGCAGTCGGACTCCCTCAGATACGCAGTATTTT. This translates into CASSRTPSDTQYF. J is TRBJ2-3 and V is TRBV27, with D perhaps matching TRBD2 (5 bases). CDR3 length: 13 residues. V gave up 5 bases and J gave up 4 bases, with 10 bases separating them. The germline CDR1 and CDR2 sequences are MNHEY and SMNVEV (reference sequence).

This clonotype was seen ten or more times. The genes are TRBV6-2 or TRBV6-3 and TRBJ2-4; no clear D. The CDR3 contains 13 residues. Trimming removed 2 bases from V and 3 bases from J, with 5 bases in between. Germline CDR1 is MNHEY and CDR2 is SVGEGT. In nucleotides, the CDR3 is TGTGCCAGCAGTTACCTCGTCAAAAACATTCAGTACTTC. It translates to CASSYLVKNIQYF.

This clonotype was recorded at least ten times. The CDR3 nucleotides are TGCAGCGTCAACGATGGCTACACCTTC. Its translation: CSVNDGYTF. This sequence joins TRBV29-1 and TRBJ1-2; D remains unclear. CDR1 is SQVTM and CDR2 is ANQGSEA in the germline V gene. Trimming took 6 bases from V and 6 from J, leaving 5 bases between them. This CDR3 region has 9 residues.

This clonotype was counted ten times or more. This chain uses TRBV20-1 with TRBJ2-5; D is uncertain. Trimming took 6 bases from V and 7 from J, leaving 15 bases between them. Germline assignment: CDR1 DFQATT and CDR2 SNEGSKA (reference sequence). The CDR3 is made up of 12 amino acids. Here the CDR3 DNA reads TGCAGTGCCCTGACACCTTTTGGGACCCAGTACTTC. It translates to CSALTPFGTQYF.

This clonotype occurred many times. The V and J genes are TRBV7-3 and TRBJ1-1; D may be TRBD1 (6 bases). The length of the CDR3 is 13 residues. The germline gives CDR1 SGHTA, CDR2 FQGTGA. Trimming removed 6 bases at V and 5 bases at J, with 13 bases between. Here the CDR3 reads CASSPGEETEAFF. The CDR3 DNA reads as TGTGCCAGCAGTCCAGGGGAGGAGACTGAAGCTTTCTTT.

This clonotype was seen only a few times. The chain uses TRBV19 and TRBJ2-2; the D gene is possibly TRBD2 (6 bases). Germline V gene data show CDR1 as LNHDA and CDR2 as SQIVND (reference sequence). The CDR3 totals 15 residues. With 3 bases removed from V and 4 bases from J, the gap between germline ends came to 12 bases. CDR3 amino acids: CASSMAQEGTGELFF. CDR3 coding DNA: TGTGCCAGTAGTATGGCGCAGGAGGGCACCGGGGAGCTGTTTTTT.

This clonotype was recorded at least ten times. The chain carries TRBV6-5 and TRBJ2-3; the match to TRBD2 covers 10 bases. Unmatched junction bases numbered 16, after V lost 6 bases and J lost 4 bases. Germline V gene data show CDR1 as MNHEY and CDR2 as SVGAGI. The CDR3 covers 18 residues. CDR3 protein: CASSQWLAGARGPDTQYF. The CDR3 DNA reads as TGTGCCAGCAGCCAATGGCTAGCGGGGGCCCGGGGCCCAGATACGCAGTATTTT.

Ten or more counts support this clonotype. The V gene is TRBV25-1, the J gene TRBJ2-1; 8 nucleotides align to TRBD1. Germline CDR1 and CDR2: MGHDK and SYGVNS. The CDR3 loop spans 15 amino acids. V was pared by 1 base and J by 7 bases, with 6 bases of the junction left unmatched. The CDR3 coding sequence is TGTGCCAGCAGTGAATCGGGCAGGGGGCCGAATGAGCAGTTCTTC. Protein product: CASSESGRGPNEQFF.

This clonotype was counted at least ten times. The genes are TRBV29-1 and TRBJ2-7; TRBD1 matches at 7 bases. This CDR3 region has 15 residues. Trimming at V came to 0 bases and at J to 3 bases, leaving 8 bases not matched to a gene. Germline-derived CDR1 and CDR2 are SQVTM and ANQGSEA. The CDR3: CSVEDAARDSYEQYF. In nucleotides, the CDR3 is TGCAGCGTTGAAGATGCTGCCCGGGACAGCTACGAGCAGTACTTC.

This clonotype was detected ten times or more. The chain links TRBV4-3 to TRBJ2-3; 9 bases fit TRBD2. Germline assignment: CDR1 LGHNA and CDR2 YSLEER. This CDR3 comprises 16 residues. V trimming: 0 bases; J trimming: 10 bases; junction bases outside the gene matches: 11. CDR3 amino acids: CASSQDPAGGPGSQYF. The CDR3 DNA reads TGCGCCAGCAGCCAAGACCCTGCGGGGGGGCCCGGATCGCAGTATTTT.

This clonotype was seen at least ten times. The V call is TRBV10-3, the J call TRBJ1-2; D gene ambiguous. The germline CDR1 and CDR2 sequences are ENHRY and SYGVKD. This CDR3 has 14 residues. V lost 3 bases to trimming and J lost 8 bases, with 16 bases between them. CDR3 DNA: TGTGCCATCAGTGAAAGGGAAAATGAATGGGGCTACACCTTC. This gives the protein CAISERENEWGYTF.

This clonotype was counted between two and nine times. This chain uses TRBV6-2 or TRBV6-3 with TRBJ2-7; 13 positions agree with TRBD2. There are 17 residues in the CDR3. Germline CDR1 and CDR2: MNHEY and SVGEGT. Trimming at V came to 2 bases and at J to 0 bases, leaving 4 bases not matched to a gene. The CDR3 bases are TGTGCCAGCAGTTACCCCACTAGCGGGGGGGACTCCTACGAGCAGTACTTC. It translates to CASSYPTSGGDSYEQYF.

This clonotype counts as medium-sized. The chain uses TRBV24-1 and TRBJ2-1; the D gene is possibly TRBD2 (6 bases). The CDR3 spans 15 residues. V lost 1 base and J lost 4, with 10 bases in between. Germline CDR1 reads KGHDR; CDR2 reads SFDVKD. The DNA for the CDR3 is TGTGCCACCAGTGATTTAGCGGGTTCATACAATGAGCAGTTCTTC. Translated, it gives CATSDLAGSYNEQFF.

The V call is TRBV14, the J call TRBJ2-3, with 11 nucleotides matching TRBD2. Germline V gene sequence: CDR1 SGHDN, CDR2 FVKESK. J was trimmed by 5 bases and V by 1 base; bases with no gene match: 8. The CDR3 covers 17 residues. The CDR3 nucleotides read TGTGCCAGCAGCCAAGGGACCCTAGCGGGAGGAAGAGATACGCAGTATTTT. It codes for CASSQGTLAGGRDTQYF.

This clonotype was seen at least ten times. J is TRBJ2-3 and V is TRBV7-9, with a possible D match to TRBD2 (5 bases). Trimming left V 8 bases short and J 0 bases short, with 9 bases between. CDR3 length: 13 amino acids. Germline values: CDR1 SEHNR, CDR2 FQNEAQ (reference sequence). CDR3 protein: CASGGPSTDTQYF. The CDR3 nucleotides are TGTGCCAGCGGAGGCCCGAGCACAGATACGCAGTATTTT.

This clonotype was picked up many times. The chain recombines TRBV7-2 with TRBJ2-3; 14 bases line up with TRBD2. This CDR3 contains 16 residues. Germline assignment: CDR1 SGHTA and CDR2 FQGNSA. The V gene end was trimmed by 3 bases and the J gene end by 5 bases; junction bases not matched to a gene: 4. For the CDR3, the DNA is TGTGCCAGCAGCTTTAGACTAGCGGGAGGGAGAGATACGCAGTATTTT. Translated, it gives CASSFRLAGGRDTQYF.

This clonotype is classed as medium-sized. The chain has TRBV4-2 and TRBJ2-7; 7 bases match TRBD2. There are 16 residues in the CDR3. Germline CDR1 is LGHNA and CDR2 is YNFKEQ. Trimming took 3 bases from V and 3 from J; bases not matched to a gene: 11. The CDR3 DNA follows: TGTGCCAGCAGCCAGAGGGGCGGGAGTTCCTTCTACGAGCAGTACTTC. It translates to CASSQRGGSSFYEQYF.

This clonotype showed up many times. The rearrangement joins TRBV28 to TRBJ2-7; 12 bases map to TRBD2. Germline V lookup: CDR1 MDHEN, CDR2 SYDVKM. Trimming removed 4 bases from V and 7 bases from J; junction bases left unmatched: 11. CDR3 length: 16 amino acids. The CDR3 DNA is TGTGCCAGCAGTTCCCTCCCGACTAGCGGGAGCGCGGAGCAGTACTTC. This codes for CASSSLPTSGSAEQYF.

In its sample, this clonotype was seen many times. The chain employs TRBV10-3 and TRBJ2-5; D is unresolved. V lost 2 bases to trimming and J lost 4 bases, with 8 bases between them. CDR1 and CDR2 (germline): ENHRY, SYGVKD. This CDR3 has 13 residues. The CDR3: CAISEIPGETQYF. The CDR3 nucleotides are TGTGCCATCAGTGAGATCCCGGGAGAGACCCAGTACTTC.

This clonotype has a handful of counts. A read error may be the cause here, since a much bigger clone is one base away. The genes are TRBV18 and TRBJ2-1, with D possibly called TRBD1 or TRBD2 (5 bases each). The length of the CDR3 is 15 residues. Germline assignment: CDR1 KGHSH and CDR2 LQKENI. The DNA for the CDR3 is TGTGCCAGCTCACCAGTGAGGGGCTCCTGCAATGAGCAGTTCTTC. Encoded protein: CASSPVRGSCNEQFF.

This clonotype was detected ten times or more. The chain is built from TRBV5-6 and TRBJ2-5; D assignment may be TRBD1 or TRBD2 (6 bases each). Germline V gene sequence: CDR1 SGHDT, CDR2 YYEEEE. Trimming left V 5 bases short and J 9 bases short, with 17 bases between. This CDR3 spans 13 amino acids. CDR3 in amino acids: CASSLTGTGAQYF. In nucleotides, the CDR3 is TGTGCCAGCAGTCTTACAGGGACGGGGGCCCAGTACTTC.

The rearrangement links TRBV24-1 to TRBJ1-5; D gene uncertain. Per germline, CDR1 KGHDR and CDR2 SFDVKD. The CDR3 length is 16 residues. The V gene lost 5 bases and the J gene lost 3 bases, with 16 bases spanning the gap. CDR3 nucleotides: TGTGCCACCAGTGGAAAAGAGGGCAGAAACAATCAGCCCCAGCATTTT. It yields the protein CATSGKEGRNNQPQHF.

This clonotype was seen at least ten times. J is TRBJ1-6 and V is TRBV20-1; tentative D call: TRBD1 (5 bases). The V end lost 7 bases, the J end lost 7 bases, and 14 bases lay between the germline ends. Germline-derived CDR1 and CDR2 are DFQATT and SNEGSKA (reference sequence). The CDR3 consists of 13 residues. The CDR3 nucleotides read TGCAGTGGCCTCGGCAGGGCCAATTCACCCCTCCACTTT. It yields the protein CSGLGRANSPLHF.

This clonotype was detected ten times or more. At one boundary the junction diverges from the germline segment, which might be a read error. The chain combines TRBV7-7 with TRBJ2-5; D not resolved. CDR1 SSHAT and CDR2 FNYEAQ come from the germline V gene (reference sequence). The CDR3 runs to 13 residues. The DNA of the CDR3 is TGTGCTAGCAGCTTCGGGTTTCAAGAGACCCAGTACTTC. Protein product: CASSFGFQETQYF. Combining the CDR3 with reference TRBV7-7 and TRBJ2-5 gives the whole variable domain GAGVSQSPRYKVTKRGQDVTLRCDPISSHATLYWYQQALGQGPEFLTYFNYEAQPDKSGLPSDRFSAERPEGSISTLTIQRTEQRDSAMYRCASSFGFQETQYFGPGTRLLVL.